The 32 T cell receptor beta chains reported below all come from one sample, sequenced in a study of HIV-infected patients and healthy controls. All unsorted peripheral T cells were captured because whole blood was used without fractionation. cDNA was made from approximately 0.55 ug RNA using alpha and beta constant primers. Alpha and beta chain libraries were made separately by chain-specific third strand synthesis with multiplexing indices. TCRdb reprocessed the 5' RACE reads via MiXCR and lists one record per CDR3 protein. Of about 600 distinct CDR3 sequences in the sample, approximately 70% are singletons; the top ten hold about 25%. The sample here was blood, taken before antiretroviral therapy. The source of these receptors is an adult with HIV infection.

In the case of this clonotype: In a library made to pick up alpha chains, this beta chain is a stray read with a size that means little. The chain is built from TRBV19 and TRBJ2-3; the D gene is possibly TRBD2 (6 bases). The CDR3 has 13 amino acids. The germline V gene encodes CDR1 LNHDA and CDR2 SQIVND (reference sequence). V was pared by 5 bases and J by 8 bases, with 14 bases between. CDR3 protein: CASSGGLFGTQYF. DNA for the CDR3: TGTGCCAGTAGTGGGGGACTGTTTGGTACGCAGTATTTT.

A remark on this clonotype: With the library built for alpha chains, this beta chain is off target and its frequency is not meaningful. This chain uses TRBV5-5 with TRBJ1-2; tentatively, D is TRBD1 (5 bases). The CDR3 length is 13 residues. Trimming shortened V by 0 bases and J by 4 bases, and 7 bases separated the two germline ends. The germline CDR1 and CDR2 sequences are SGHKS and YYEKEE (reference sequence). The CDR3 protein is CASSLAGGYGYTF. The DNA for the CDR3 is TGTGCCAGCAGCTTGGCCGGGGGCTATGGCTACACCTTC. Complete variable domain (other parts from reference TRBV5-5 and TRBJ1-2): DAGVTQSPTHLIKTRGQQVTLRCSPISGHKSVSWYQQVLGQGPQFIFQYYEKEERGRGNFPDRFSARQFPNYSSELNVNALLLGDSALYLCASSLAGGYGYTFGSGTRLTVV.

By share, this clonotype ranks as hyperexpanded. In a library made to pick up alpha chains, this beta chain is a stray read with a size that means little. The chain joins TRBV12-3 or TRBV12-4 to TRBJ2-7; 10 bases line up with TRBD2. V shed 7 bases, J shed 5 bases, and the junction held 8 bases outside the gene matches. The CDR3 has 14 amino acids. For the CDR3, the DNA is TGTGCCAGCACCGCTAGCGGGAGTTTCAACGAGCAGTACTTC. As protein: CASTASGSFNEQYF.

This clonotype has only a few counts. As an off-target read in a library built for alpha chains, this beta chain has a frequency of little significance. The V gene is TRBV13, the J gene TRBJ2-3; D may match TRBD1 or TRBD2 (6 bases each). V dropped 2 bases and J dropped 0 bases, with 9 bases sitting between them. CDR1 PRHDT and CDR2 FYEKMQ come from the germline V gene (reference sequence). The CDR3 runs 15 residues. The CDR3 region is CASSLWGASTDTQYF. The CDR3 DNA reads as TGTGCCAGCAGCTTATGGGGGGCCAGCACAGATACGCAGTATTTT.

On this clonotype itself: Since the library was made to target alpha chains, this beta chain is a stray read and its abundance is not meaningful. The chain links TRBV29-1 to TRBJ2-7, with 7 bases aligning to TRBD1. Germline values: CDR1 SQVTM, CDR2 ANQGSEA. The CDR3 sequence is 13 residues long. J lost 0 bases, V lost 6 bases, and 5 bases had no gene match. CDR3 DNA sequence: TGCAGCGTGGTGGGACAGCTCTCCTACGAGCAGTACTTC. It is translated as CSVVGQLSYEQYF.

This clonotype appeared a few times. The size of this beta chain means little, since it is a stray read in a library made for alpha chains. This chain connects TRBV12-3 or TRBV12-4 to TRBJ2-7; D may be TRBD1 or TRBD2 (5 bases each). The V end lost 6 bases, the J end lost 0 bases, and 18 bases lay between the germline ends. This CDR3 comprises 16 residues. This CDR3 is CASRPPTGTDSYEQYF. DNA of the CDR3: TGTGCCAGCAGACCACCTACCGGGACGGACTCCTACGAGCAGTACTTC.

With regard to this clonotype: A library made for alpha chains picked up this beta chain off target, so its size means little. The rearrangement uses TRBV9 and TRBJ1-2; no reliable D call. The V and J ends lost 6 bases and 0 bases respectively, with 9 bases between them. The CDR3 runs to 13 residues. Per germline, CDR1 SGDLS and CDR2 YYNGEE. The CDR3 spells CASTGPANYGYTF. The CDR3 DNA is TGTGCCAGCACCGGGCCAGCTAACTATGGCTACACCTTC.

In regard to this clonotype: This beta chain was picked up by a library intended for alpha chains and is off target, so its count carries little meaning. The rearrangement links TRBV7-9 to TRBJ2-3; tentative D call: TRBD2 (6 bases). This CDR3 region has 15 residues. Germline assignment: CDR1 SEHNR and CDR2 FQNEAQ (reference sequence). V was shortened by 4 bases and J by 2 bases, with 13 bases between the two germline ends. CDR3 residues: CASSYQSGFTDTQYF. The DNA of the CDR3 is TGTGCCAGCAGCTACCAGAGCGGGTTCACAGATACGCAGTATTTT.

Details on this clonotype: Since the library was made to target alpha chains, this beta chain is a stray read and its abundance is not meaningful. This chain joins TRBV6-5 and TRBJ1-5; perhaps TRBD1 as D (5 bases). Germline lookup yields CDR1 MNHEY and CDR2 SVGAGI. V lost 8 bases, J lost 3 bases, and 11 bases lay in between. The CDR3 totals 13 residues. CDR3 amino acids: CASQGTFNQPQHF. The CDR3 region has the DNA TGTGCCAGCCAGGGAACATTCAATCAGCCCCAGCATTTT.

As to this clonotype: The library was built for alpha chains, so this beta chain is an off-target read and its size means little. This sequence joins TRBV2 and TRBJ2-3; TRBD1 matches at 10 bases. The trim removed 6 bases at V and 1 base at J, leaving 7 bases unmatched. From germline, CDR1 is SNHLY and CDR2 FYNNEI. This CDR3 has 16 residues. The CDR3 loop is CASSRDRGSRTDTQYF. CDR3 nucleotide sequence: TGTGCCAGCAGCCGGGACAGGGGTTCCCGCACAGATACGCAGTATTTT. The variable domain in full, completed from reference TRBV2 and TRBJ2-3, reads EPEVTQTPSHQVTQMGQEVILRCVPISNHLYFYWYRQILGQKVEFLVSFYNNEISEKSEIFDDQFSVERPDGSNFTLKIRSTKLEDSAMYFCASSRDRGSRTDTQYFGPGTRLTVL.

A remark on this clonotype: This beta chain represents an off-target read in a library built for alpha chains; its size is of limited meaning. CDR3 sequence: CASSIVLGPYNEQFF. The CDR3 coding sequence is TGTGCCAGTAGTATAGTACTGGGACCGTACAATGAGCAGTTCTTC. The chain recombines TRBV19 with TRBJ2-1, with D perhaps matching TRBD1 or TRBD2 (5 bases each). Germline V gives CDR1 LNHDA, CDR2 SQIVND (reference sequence). CDR3 size: 15 residues. V gave up 1 base and J gave up 4 bases, with 11 bases separating them. The full variable domain, its missing parts supplied by reference TRBV19 and TRBJ2-1, is DGGITQSPKYLFRKEGQNVTLSCEQNLNHDAMYWYRQDPGQGLRLIYYSQIVNDFQKGDIAEGYSVSREKKESFPLTVTSAQKNPTAFYLCASSIVLGPYNEQFFGPGTRLTVL.

Remarks on this clonotype: Because the library targeted alpha chains, this beta chain is an off-target read whose size means little. The V gene is TRBV7-2, the J gene TRBJ2-3; D uncertain. Trimming removed 0 bases from V and 6 bases from J, with 4 bases in between. Germline loops: CDR1 SGHTA, CDR2 FQGNSA. The CDR3 has 12 residues. CDR3 in amino acids: CASSLARDTQYF. CDR3 nucleotide sequence: TGTGCCAGCAGCTTAGCCCGGGATACGCAGTATTTT.

With regard to this clonotype: The size of this beta chain means little, since it is a stray read in a library made for alpha chains. The chain has TRBV29-1 and TRBJ1-2, with a possible D match to TRBD1 (6 bases). The CDR3 runs to 12 residues. The V end lost 3 bases, the J end lost 6 bases, and 11 bases lay between the germline ends. The V gene's germline CDR1 is SQVTM and CDR2 ANQGSEA. CDR3 nucleotide sequence: TGCAGCGTTGATCCAGGGGATCATGGCTACACCTTC. Its translation: CSVDPGDHGYTF. Looking up the rest from reference TRBV29-1 and TRBJ1-2 gives the full variable domain: SAVISQKPSRDICQRGTSLTIQCQVDSQVTMMFWYRQQPGQSLTLIATANQGSEATYESGFVIDKFPISRPNLTFSTLTVSNMSPEDSSIYLCSVDPGDHGYTFGSGTRLTVV.

Remarks on this clonotype: Within a library made for alpha chains, this beta chain is off target, and its count is uninformative. V usage is TRBV20-1 and J usage is TRBJ2-1, with D hard to call. Germline V gene data show CDR1 as DFQATT and CDR2 as SNEGSKA (reference sequence). This CDR3 region has 13 residues. V gave up 8 bases and J gave up 4 bases, with 15 bases separating them. CDR3 DNA sequence: TGCAGTCCCGGTCCTTCATCGTACAATGAGCAGTTCTTC. Translating it yields CSPGPSSYNEQFF.

A word on this clonotype: This beta chain is a stray read from a library made for alpha chains; its abundance is not meaningful. The rearrangement joins TRBV19 to TRBJ2-2; TRBD2 agrees at 9 bases. V shed 4 bases, J shed 6 bases, and the junction held 3 bases outside the gene matches. Germline V CDR1 and CDR2: LNHDA, SQIVND (reference sequence). The CDR3 has 14 amino acids. CDR3 sequence reads: CASSSGGGAGELFF. In DNA form, the CDR3 reads TGTGCCAGTAGTAGCGGCGGGGGGGCCGGGGAGCTGTTTTTT.

As to this clonotype: This beta chain lies outside the target of a library built for alpha chains; its clone size means little. This chain connects TRBV28 to TRBJ1-1, with 7 bases fitting TRBD1. The germline V gene has CDR1 MDHEN and CDR2 SYDVKM. The V segment lost 6 bases and the J segment 4 bases; nucleotides outside the gene matches: 8. The CDR3 totals 14 residues. CDR3 sequence: CASSRQGISTEAFF. DNA of the CDR3: TGTGCCAGCAGCCGACAGGGTATTAGCACTGAAGCTTTCTTT.

As for this clonotype: A library prepared for alpha chains yielded this beta chain as an off-target read; its size is of little meaning. The chain uses TRBV5-6 and TRBJ2-5, with D possibly being TRBD2 (6 bases). The CDR3 has 16 amino acids. Trimming shortened V by 3 bases and J by 4 bases, and 19 bases separated the two germline ends. The germline V gene has CDR1 SGHDT and CDR2 YYEEEE. The CDR3 reads CASSWGRRGSRETQYF. The CDR3 DNA is TGTGCCAGCAGCTGGGGGAGACGGGGGAGTAGAGAGACCCAGTACTTC.

For this clonotype: The library was designed around alpha chains, so this beta chain is a stray read whose abundance carries little weight. This chain links TRBV5-4 with TRBJ2-7; TRBD2 agrees at 9 bases. The CDR3 length is 16 residues. Germline lookup yields CDR1 SGHNT and CDR2 YYREEE (reference sequence). V shed 1 base and J 6 bases; nucleotides not matched to a gene: 11. CDR3 sequence (DNA): TGTGCCAGCAGCTTGTTGGCGCGGGGGGGCGTGAGCGAGCAGTACTTC. Residues: CASSLLARGGVSEQYF. Full variable domain (outside the CDR3, taken from reference TRBV5-4 and TRBJ2-7): ETGVTQSPTHLIKTRGQQVTLRCSSQSGHNTVSWYQQALGQGPQFIFQYYREEENGRGNFPPRFSGLQFPNYSSELNVNALELDDSALYLCASSLLARGGVSEQYFGPGTRLTVT.

As concerns this clonotype: Because the library targeted alpha chains, this beta chain is an off-target read whose size means little. This rearrangement joins TRBV15 to TRBJ2-1, with TRBD2 matching 12 bases. The CDR3 consists of 17 residues. Germline CDR1 and CDR2: LNHNV and YYDKDF (reference sequence). With 0 bases clipped from V and 8 bases from J, the junction kept 8 bases outside the gene matches. CDR3: CATSRDRLAGGLDEQFF. The CDR3, as DNA: TGTGCCACCAGCAGAGATCGGCTAGCGGGAGGGCTGGATGAGCAGTTCTTC. Filled out from reference TRBV15 and TRBJ2-1, the complete variable domain reads DAMVIQNPRYQVTQFGKPVTLSCSQTLNHNVMYWYQQKSSQAPKLLFHYYDKDFNNEADTPDNFQSRRPNTSFCFLDIRSPGLGDTAMYLCATSRDRLAGGLDEQFFGPGTRLTVL.

A word on this clonotype: This beta chain represents an off-target read in a library built for alpha chains; its size is of limited meaning. The genes are TRBV5-6 and TRBJ1-4; TRBD1 matches 10 bases. Germline CDR1 reads SGHDT; CDR2 reads YYEEEE. This CDR3 has 15 amino acids. Trimming removed 2 bases from V and 7 bases from J; junction bases left unmatched: 5. The CDR3 DNA sequence: TGTGCCAGCAGCTTTTCGGACAGGGGGGGTGAAAAACTGTTTTTT. This translates into CASSFSDRGGEKLFF.

Concerning this clonotype itself: As an off-target read in a library built for alpha chains, this beta chain has a frequency of little significance. The chain joins TRBV20-1 to TRBJ2-6; D is unclear. The CDR3 spans 13 residues. V lost 1 base to trimming and J lost 2 bases, with 3 bases between them. Germline CDR1 and CDR2: DFQATT and SNEGSKA (reference sequence). CDR3 sequence: CSARATGANVLTF. In DNA, the CDR3 is TGCAGTGCTAGAGCCACTGGGGCCAACGTCCTGACTTTC.

Worth noting for this clonotype: Because the library targeted alpha chains, this beta chain is an off-target read whose size means little. V gene TRBV27 combines with J gene TRBJ2-3; D call uncertain. The CDR3 has 14 amino acids. V was clipped by 4 bases and J by 1 base, with 9 bases between them. Germline V lookup: CDR1 MNHEY, CDR2 SMNVEV (reference sequence). CDR3 coding DNA: TGTGCCAGCAGTTCAAGCAGACGCACAGATACGCAGTATTTT. Protein product: CASSSSRRTDTQYF.

Remarks on this clonotype: This beta chain is a stray sequence in a library constructed for alpha chains; its clone size is not meaningful. V gene TRBV6-4 combines with J gene TRBJ2-2; TRBD2 might be the D (5 bases). This CDR3 has 15 residues. V gave up 0 bases and J gave up 4 bases, with 9 bases separating them. Germline V CDR1 and CDR2: MRHNA, SNTAGT. CDR3 in DNA: TGTGCCAGCAGTGACTCCGGAGAGGGCACCGGGGAGCTGTTTTTT. Translation gives CASSDSGEGTGELFF.

By sample share, this clonotype is hyperexpanded. As an off-target read in a library built for alpha chains, this beta chain has a frequency of little significance. This chain connects TRBV9 to TRBJ2-1; the D is unclear. CDR3 length: 14 residues. V was clipped by 0 bases and J by 2 bases, with 6 bases between them. Germline CDR1 reads SGDLS; CDR2 reads YYNGEE. In nucleotides, the CDR3 is TGTGCCAGCAGCGTAGAGGTGACCTACAATGAGCAGTTCTTC. Its translation: CASSVEVTYNEQFF.

Remarks on this clonotype: In a library made to pick up alpha chains, this beta chain is a stray read with a size that means little. As DNA, the CDR3 is TGTGCCAGCAGTCCACAGGGTCAGGGAAACATTCAGTACTTC. Amino acid sequence: CASSPQGQGNIQYF. The rearrangement links TRBV12-3 or TRBV12-4 to TRBJ2-4, with D tentatively TRBD1 (6 bases). V was shortened by 5 bases and J by 6 bases, with 14 bases between the two germline ends. The length of the CDR3 is 14 residues.

For this clonotype: Because this beta chain is a stray read in a library intended to capture alpha chains, its abundance should not be given much weight. The chain carries TRBV19 and TRBJ1-5, with 9 nucleotides matching TRBD1. Germline trimming cut 7 bases from V and 4 bases from J; bases unmatched to any gene: 2. Germline V gene lookup returns CDR1 LNHDA and CDR2 SQIVND (reference sequence). The length of the CDR3 is 13 residues. The DNA for the CDR3 is TGTGCCAGTACCGACAGGGGGAATCAGCCCCAGCATTTT. Its translation: CASTDRGNQPQHF.

Turning to this clonotype: Being off target in a library aimed at alpha chains, this beta chain has a size of little meaning. This chain connects TRBV9 to TRBJ2-5; 10 bases line up with TRBD2. The trim removed 1 base at V and 6 bases at J, leaving 3 bases unmatched. Germline values: CDR1 SGDLS, CDR2 YYNGEE. The CDR3 consists of 14 residues. CDR3 sequence (DNA): TGTGCCAGCAGCGTACTAGCGGGGGAAAAGACCCAGTACTTC. Translation gives CASSVLAGEKTQYF.

Remarks on this clonotype: This beta chain lies outside the target of a library built for alpha chains; its clone size means little. The chain couples TRBV20-1 to TRBJ2-2; D unclear. Per germline, CDR1 DFQATT and CDR2 SNEGSKA (reference sequence). This CDR3 is built from 13 residues. The V and J ends lost 1 base and 6 bases respectively, with 9 bases between them. The CDR3 nucleotides are TGCAGTGCTAGAGGCCCCCGACCCGGGGAGCTGTTTTTT. Encoded protein: CSARGPRPGELFF.

This clonotype was seen just once. In a library made to pick up alpha chains, this beta chain is a stray read with a size that means little. The V call is TRBV6-5, the J call TRBJ1-1; a weak D match, TRBD1 (5 bases). The V and J ends lost 4 bases and 1 base respectively, with 7 bases between them. The CDR3 is 13 residues long. Germline CDR1 and CDR2: MNHEY and SVGAGI. The CDR3 is CASSLGRNTEAFF. Written as DNA, the CDR3 is TGTGCCAGCAGTTTGGGACGGAACACTGAAGCTTTCTTT.

This clonotype showed up just a few times. This beta chain came through as a stray read in a library set up for alpha chains, and its size says little. V usage is TRBV6-1 and J usage is TRBJ2-3; D unclear. This CDR3 is built from 11 residues. With 4 bases removed from V and 10 bases from J, the gap between germline ends came to 9 bases. Germline-derived CDR1 and CDR2 are MNHNS and SASEGT. CDR3 loop: CASSAPNPQYF. The CDR3 DNA reads as TGTGCCAGCAGTGCCCCCAACCCGCAGTATTTT.

This clonotype appeared a single time. The library was designed around alpha chains, so this beta chain is a stray read whose abundance carries little weight. This chain uses TRBV6-5 with TRBJ1-6; 8 bases align to TRBD1. The CDR3 has 14 amino acids. V trimming: 0 bases; J trimming: 13 bases; junction bases outside the gene matches: 5. The germline V gene encodes CDR1 MNHEY and CDR2 SVGAGI. In DNA form, the CDR3 reads TGTGCCAGCAGTTACTCGAGGGGACAGGACCCCCTCCACTTT. Protein: CASSYSRGQDPLHF.

Note on this clonotype: This beta chain is a stray read from a library made for alpha chains; its abundance is not meaningful. The gene calls are TRBV10-3 and TRBJ2-5, with TRBD1 matching over 8 bases. The germline CDR1 and CDR2 sequences are ENHRY and SYGVKD. The CDR3 runs to 15 residues. Unmatched junction bases numbered 6, after V lost 3 bases and J lost 3 bases. The DNA for the CDR3 is TGTGCCATCAGTGATGTAGGACAGGGCGAAGAGACCCAGTACTTC. Translating gives CAISDVGQGEETQYF.